These T cell receptor beta chains were read from a single sample in a study of T cells and Merkel cell carcinoma outcomes. Method: immunoSEQ multiplex PCR; TCRdb's copy keeps in-frame clones and lacks some. The sample lists 15,000 to 17,000 clones; roughly 76% were seen once. Source material: tumor tissue from Merkel cell carcinoma. Source of these receptors: a human donor with Merkel cell carcinoma. CDR3s include the opening cysteine and the closing phenylalanine or tryptophan. The order of the fields is clone size, J gene, V gene, D gene, CDR3 DNA, CDR3 protein. A D gene is named only where the DNA matches it firmly. Size is stated for part of the rows, as once, few or many counts, or as a class when the clone is expanded.

>.|TRBJ2-2|TRBV28|.
TGTGCCAGCAGTTTCTCCCTCCAGCTAGCGTGGGGGGAGCTGTTTTTT
CASSFSLQLAWGELFF
>once|TRBJ2-1|TRBV10-3|.
TGTGCCATCAGTGGCACGCAGGGAAATGAGCAGTTCTTC
CAISGTQGNEQFF
>.|TRBJ1-2|TRBV5-1|TRBD1
TGCGCCAGCAGCATGGGGACAGGGTCTAACTATGGCTACACCTTC
CASSMGTGSNYGYTF
>.|TRBJ2-5|TRBV7-7|TRBD1
TGTGCTAGCAGCAGGACAGGGCTGGAGACCCAGTACTTC
CASSRTGLETQYF
>medium-sized|TRBJ2-7|TRBV4-2|.
TGTGCCAGCAGCCAAGCCTTTGGGTCCTACGAGCAGTACTTC
CASSQAFGSYEQYF
>few|TRBJ2-7|TRBV11-2|.
TGTGCCAGCAGCCCCCAGGGAGGTGTCCCGAGGGAGCAGTACTTC
CASSPQGGVPREQYF
>.|TRBJ2-7|TRBV5-4|.
TGTGCCAGCAGCTTGGACGGGAGCTCCTACGAGCAGTACTTC
CASSLDGSSYEQYF
>.|TRBJ2-7|TRBV30|TRBD1
TGTGCCTGGGGACAGGGATCCTACGAGCAGTACTTC
CAWGQGSYEQYF
>.|TRBJ2-6|TRBV6-6|.
TGTGCAGCACGCTCTGGGGCCAACGTCCTGACTTTC
CAARSGANVLTF
>.|TRBJ2-2|TRBV7-3|TRBD1
TGTGCCAGCAGCGACATGGGGACAGGGGTCCGGACCGGGGAGCTGTTTTTT
CASSDMGTGVRTGELFF
>.|TRBJ1-6|TRBV19|TRBD1
TGTGCCAGTAGTAGCCGGACAGGGGAGAATTCACCCCTCCACTTT
CASSSRTGENSPLHF
>.|TRBJ2-1|TRBV7-9|TRBD2
TGTGCCAGCAGCTTTAGCGGGAGCTCCTCCTACAATGAGCAGTTCTTC
CASSFSGSSSYNEQFF
>once|TRBJ2-3|TRBV15|.
TGTGCCACCAGCAGAGCACTCAGGAAAGATACGCAGTATTTT
CATSRALRKDTQYF
>once|TRBJ2-7|TRBV4-1|TRBD2
TGCGCCAGCAGTCACCTCGGGGGGAACGAGCAGTACTTC
CASSHLGGNEQYF
>.|TRBJ2-5|TRBV5-1|.
TGCGCCAGCAGGAGGGGCTACAATTTTCAAGAGACCCAGTACTTC
CASRRGYNFQETQYF
>.|TRBJ1-3|TRBV5-1|.
TGCGCCAGCAGCTCACAGGGCTCTGGAAACACCATATATTTT
CASSSQGSGNTIYF
>.|TRBJ2-1|TRBV9|TRBD1
TGTGCCAGCAGCGTGACAGGGAGCTCCTACAATGAGCAGTTCTTC
CASSVTGSSYNEQFF
>.|TRBJ2-7|TRBV6-5|.
TGTGCCAGCAGTCATGATTTAGAACGGTCGACTCCCTTCTTC
CASSHDLERSTPFF
>.|TRBJ2-5|TRBV7-9|.
TGTGCCAGCAACGGGGGAGGTCAGTCCGAAGAGACCCAGTACTTC
CASNGGGQSEETQYF
>.|TRBJ1-1|TRBV6-1|TRBD1
TGTGCCAGCAGTACGCCCGGGACAGGGAACACTGAAGCTTTCTTT
CASSTPGTGNTEAFF
>few|TRBJ1-4|TRBV5-1|TRBD1
TGCGCCAGCAGCTTGGAGCCAGGGGGCCAAAGGATAACTAATGAAAAACTGTTTTTT
CASSLEPGGQRITNEKLFF
>once|TRBJ2-3|TRBV28|TRBD2
TGTGCCAGCTCGACTAGCGGTGGCACAGATACGCAGTATTTT
CASSTSGGTDTQYF
>.|TRBJ1-2|TRBV2|TRBD1
TGTGCCATTCCGAACAGGGGGATAGTCTATGGCTACACCTTC
CAIPNRGIVYGYTF
>.|TRBJ2-6|TRBV9|.
TGTGCCAGCAGCGTAGGGTGGGACTCTGGGGCCAACGTCCTGACTTTC
CASSVGWDSGANVLTF
>.|TRBJ1-5|TRBV19|.
TGTGCCAGTAGTATCAAGCAGATTTATCAGCCCCAGCATTTT
CASSIKQIYQPQHF
>.|TRBJ2-7|TRBV7-9|.
TGTGCCAGCAGCTTCCAGGGCGGCGAGCAGTACTTC
CASSFQGGEQYF
>.|TRBJ2-7|TRBV5-1|TRBD2
TGCGCCAGCAGCTTGGGACTAGCCCCCCACGAGCAGTACTTC
CASSLGLAPHEQYF
>once|TRBJ1-3|TRBV10-2|.
TGCACCAGCAGGGAACCTGGAAACACCATATATTTT
CTSREPGNTIYF
>once|TRBJ2-5|TRBV7-8|TRBD2
TGTGCCAGCAGCTTACGGCGGGGGGCAACCAAGGAGACCCAGTACTTC
CASSLRRGATKETQYF
>few|TRBJ1-4|TRBV7-9|.
TGTGCCAGCAGCAACCTTTCCGGGAATGAAAAACTGTTTTTT
CASSNLSGNEKLFF
>.|TRBJ2-2|TRBV11-3|.
TGTGCCAGCAGCTTAGACAGCACCGGGGAGCTGTTTTTT
CASSLDSTGELFF
>few|TRBJ2-5|TRBV2|TRBD2
TGTGCCAGCAGTGAATGGGGACTAGCGGGAGAGACCCAGTACTTC
CASSEWGLAGETQYF
>.|TRBJ1-1|TRBV10-1|.
TGCGCCAGCGCCAGGGCTTCAGGGGCTGAAGCTTTCTTT
CASARASGAEAFF
>.|TRBJ1-3|TRBV4-1|TRBD1
TGCGCCAGCAGCCGCGGACAGGGGGCGGGAAACACCATATATTTT
CASSRGQGAGNTIYF
>.|TRBJ2-7|TRBV5-1|TRBD1
TGCGCCAGCAGCTTGGCGGGTAGGGACAGGACTGACGAGCAGTACTTC
CASSLAGRDRTDEQYF
>medium-sized|TRBJ1-2|TRBV15|.
TGTGCCACCAGCGCACGTAGACAGACGTATGGCTACACCTTC
CATSARRQTYGYTF
>.|TRBJ1-5|TRBV4-1|TRBD1
TGCGCCAGCAGCCACCCGACAGGGGGCAAGCCCCAGCATTTT
CASSHPTGGKPQHF
>.|TRBJ2-5|TRBV30|.
TGTGCCTGGGCAGCGGGTTCCTTCCAAGAGACCCAGTACTTC
CAWAAGSFQETQYF
>.|TRBJ2-1|TRBV6-1|TRBD1
TGTGCCAGCAGTGAACCCTGGACAGGGGGAGTCAATGAGCAGTTCTTC
CASSEPWTGGVNEQFF
>.|TRBJ1-2|TRBV19|.
TGTGCCAGTAGTATCCAACAGGCGTTGGGTGGCTACACCTTC
CASSIQQALGGYTF
>.|TRBJ1-6|TRBV5-4|.
TGTGCCAGCAGCTTGGACAAAAACTATAATTCACCCCTCCACTTT
CASSLDKNYNSPLHF
>.|TRBJ2-7|TRBV10-3|.
TGTGCCATCAAAAAGGCAACCTCCTACGAGCAGTACTTC
CAIKKATSYEQYF
>.|TRBJ2-2|TRBV2|.
TGTGCCAGCATTTTCGGGCCGACCGGGGAGCTGTTTTTT
CASIFGPTGELFF
>.|TRBJ2-1|TRBV30|TRBD1
TGTGCCTGGAAGAGGCCAGACAGGGAGTACAATGAGCAGTTCTTC
CAWKRPDREYNEQFF
>.|TRBJ1-5|TRBV10-1|.
TGCGCCAGCAGTGAGTGGGGGGGCGCCGGCAATCAGCCCCAGCATTTT
CASSEWGGAGNQPQHF
>.|TRBJ1-1|TRBV18|.
TGTGCCAGCTCACAAGGCCATTTTGGAACTGAAGCTTTCTTT
CASSQGHFGTEAFF
>.|TRBJ1-2|TRBV29-1|.
TGCAGCGTTGAACGGAACTATGGCTACACCTTC
CSVERNYGYTF